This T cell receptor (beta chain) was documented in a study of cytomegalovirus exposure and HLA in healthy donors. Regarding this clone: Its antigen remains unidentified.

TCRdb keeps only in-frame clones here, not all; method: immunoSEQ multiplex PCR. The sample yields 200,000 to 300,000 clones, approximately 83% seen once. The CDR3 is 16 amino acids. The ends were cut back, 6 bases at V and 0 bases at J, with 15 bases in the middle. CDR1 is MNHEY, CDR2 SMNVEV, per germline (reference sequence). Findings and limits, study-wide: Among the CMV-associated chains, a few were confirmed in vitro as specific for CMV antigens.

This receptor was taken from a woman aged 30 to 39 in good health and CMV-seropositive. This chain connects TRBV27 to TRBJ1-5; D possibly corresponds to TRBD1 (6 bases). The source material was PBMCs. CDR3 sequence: CASSPSQGNSNQPQHF. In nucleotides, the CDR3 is TGTGCCAGCAGCCCCTCCCAGGGGAATAGCAATCAGCCCCAGCATTTT.